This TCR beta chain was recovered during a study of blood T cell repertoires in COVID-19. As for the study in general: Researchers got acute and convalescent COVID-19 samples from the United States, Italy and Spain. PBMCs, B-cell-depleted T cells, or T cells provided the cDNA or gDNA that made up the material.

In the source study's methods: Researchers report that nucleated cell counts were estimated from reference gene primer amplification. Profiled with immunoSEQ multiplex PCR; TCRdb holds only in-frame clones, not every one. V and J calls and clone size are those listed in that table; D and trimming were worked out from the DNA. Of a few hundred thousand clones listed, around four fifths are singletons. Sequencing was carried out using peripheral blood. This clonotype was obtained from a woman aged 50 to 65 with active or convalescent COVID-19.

DNA of the CDR3: TGCGCCAGCAGCGACCCTTCGAGCGGGGAGACAGATACGCAGTATTTT. It is translated as CASSDPSSGETDTQYF. The chain has TRBV5-1 and TRBJ2-3; 7 positions match TRBD2. The junction had 11 bases not matched to a gene; V was cut back by 4 bases and J by 3 bases. Looked up from germline, CDR1 is SGHRS and CDR2 is YFSETQ. The CDR3 length is 16 residues.